These 5 T cell receptor beta chains were all obtained from the same sample, sequenced in a study of Graves' ophthalmopathy and Graves' hyperthyroidism. Amplified material comprised TCR beta CDR3 regions derived from RNA transcripts. HTBI-primed first-round RT-PCR preceded second-round multiplex PCR. TCRdb itself ran the multiplex PCR reads through MiXCR, one entry per CDR3 protein. The table includes almost 400,000 distinct CDR3 sequences, about 16% detected once. Sequences were obtained from peripheral blood. The receptors originated from a woman aged 18-29 years with Graves' ophthalmopathy.

This chain connects TRBV6-5 to TRBJ2-2; 8 bases map to TRBD1. The germline gives CDR1 MNHEY, CDR2 SVGAGI. Germline trimming cut 4 bases from V and 6 bases from J; bases unmatched to any gene: 10. The CDR3 sequence is 16 residues long. The CDR3 loop is CASSFTRGRSPGELFF. DNA of the CDR3: TGTGCCAGCAGTTTCACCAGGGGGCGCAGCCCCGGGGAGCTGTTTTTT.

This clonotype was seen ten or more times. V gene TRBV29-1 combines with J gene TRBJ1-1; D is perhaps TRBD1 (5 bases). The germline CDR1 and CDR2 sequences are SQVTM and ANQGSEA. The V end lost 4 bases, the J end lost 6 bases, and 9 bases lay between the germline ends. The length of the CDR3 is 11 residues. The CDR3 region is CSVVGAPEAFF. CDR3 in DNA: TGCAGCGTTGTCGGGGCCCCTGAAGCTTTCTTT.

The sample holds many counts of this clonotype. The chain couples TRBV7-2 to TRBJ1-1; a possible D gene is TRBD1 (5 bases). Germline V gene sequence: CDR1 SGHTA, CDR2 FQGNSA. V lost 4 bases, J lost 1 base, and 10 bases lay in between. The CDR3 contains 14 residues. The CDR3 DNA reads as TGTGCCAGCAGCTCTACGACAGCGAACACTGAAGCTTTCTTT. Translation gives CASSSTTANTEAFF. Filled out from reference TRBV7-2 and TRBJ1-1, the complete variable domain reads GAGVSQSPSNKVTEKGKDVELRCDPISGHTALYWYRQSLGQGLEFLIYFQGNSAPDKSGLPSDRFSAERTGGSVSTLTIQRTQQEDSAVYLCASSSTTANTEAFFGQGTRLTVV.

This clonotype has at least ten counts. The chain combines TRBV7-9 with TRBJ1-5, with D unclear. Between the trimmed V and J ends, which lost 8 bases and 0 bases, there was a span of 8 bases. The germline V gene has CDR1 SEHNR and CDR2 FQNEAQ (reference sequence). This CDR3 spans 13 amino acids. As DNA, the CDR3 is TGTGCCAGCGGGAGCAATAGCAATCAGCCCCAGCATTTT. Protein product: CASGSNSNQPQHF. Based on the CDR3 plus reference TRBV7-9 and TRBJ1-5, the full variable domain is DTGVSQNPRHKITKRGQNVTFRCDPISEHNRLYWYRQTLGQGPEFLTYFQNEAQLEKSRLLSDRFSAERPKGSFSTLEIQRTEQGDSAMYLCASGSNSNQPQHFGDGTRLSIL.

At least ten counts were recorded for this clonotype. The V gene is TRBV7-6, the J gene TRBJ1-1; D remains unclear. The V end lost 0 bases, the J end lost 1 base, and 6 bases lay between the germline ends. The germline CDR1 and CDR2 sequences are SGHVS and FNYEAQ. There are 14 residues in the CDR3. This CDR3 is CASSLATQNTEAFF. The CDR3 DNA reads TGTGCCAGCAGCTTAGCGACCCAGAACACTGAAGCTTTCTTT.